Shown below are 15 T cell receptor beta chains from a single sample sequenced in a study of Graves' ophthalmopathy and Graves' hyperthyroidism. As the template, RNA transcripts were used to amplify TCR beta CDR3 regions. Amplification began with first-round RT-PCR using HTBI primers, then second-round multiplex PCR was performed. TCRdb re-called the multiplex PCR reads through MiXCR, storing one row per CDR3 protein. The sample carries around 1,000,000 distinct CDR3 sequences, roughly 35% recorded once. The sample comprised peripheral blood or thyroid tissue (not recorded which). The receptor set was obtained from an adult man with Graves' hyperthyroidism.

The genes are TRBV20-1 and TRBJ2-5; TRBD2 is a possible D gene (6 bases). V was cut by 4 bases and J by 5 bases, with 14 bases left in between. CDR1 DFQATT and CDR2 SNEGSKA come from the germline V gene (reference sequence). CDR3 length: 13 residues. The CDR3 reads CSATLTGGETQYF. The CDR3 DNA reads as TGCAGTGCTACCTTGACTGGGGGGGAGACCCAGTACTTC.

The rearrangement links TRBV2 to TRBJ2-5; D is possibly TRBD1 (6 bases). The V end lost 6 bases, the J end lost 4 bases, and 12 bases lay between the germline ends. This CDR3 comprises 13 residues. Per germline, CDR1 SNHLY and CDR2 FYNNEI. The CDR3 DNA follows: TGTGCCAGCAGCAACAGGGAGTTAGAGACCCAGTACTTC. It yields the protein CASSNRELETQYF.

The chain has TRBV15 and TRBJ1-5, with 10 bases identical to TRBD1. CDR1 LNHNV and CDR2 YYDKDF come from the germline V gene (reference sequence). The CDR3 extends over 15 amino acids. CDR3 amino acids: CARDRQGAWDQPQHF. In DNA form, the CDR3 reads TGTGCTAGAGATCGACAGGGGGCTTGGGATCAGCCCCAGCATTTT.

The rearrangement uses TRBV10-3 and TRBJ2-5; 7 bases align to TRBD2. J was trimmed by 5 bases and V by 7 bases; bases with no gene match: 10. The CDR3 consists of 14 residues. Germline V gives CDR1 ENHRY, CDR2 SYGVKD. DNA for the CDR3: TGTGCCATCACCGACCCGGGGGGAAGGGAGACCCAGTACTTC. Amino acid sequence: CAITDPGGRETQYF.

In its sample, this clonotype was seen many times. The rearrangement uses TRBV7-9 and TRBJ2-7, with D unresolved. The CDR3 is 13 residues long. V gave up 5 bases and J gave up 6 bases, with 14 bases separating them. Germline CDR1 is SEHNR and CDR2 is FQNEAQ (reference sequence). The CDR3 loop reads CASSGRRVGEQYF. CDR3 nucleotides: TGTGCCAGCAGCGGACGTCGGGTGGGCGAGCAGTACTTC.

V is TRBV6-2 or TRBV6-3 and J is TRBJ1-5; no reliable D call. Looked up from germline, CDR1 is MNHEY and CDR2 is SVGEGT. CDR3 length: 15 residues. The V end was cut by 4 bases, the J end by 2 bases, with 12 bases between. The chain's CDR3 is CASSFLGNGNQPQHF. The CDR3 DNA is TGTGCCAGCAGTTTCTTGGGGAACGGCAATCAGCCCCAGCATTTT.

This clonotype appeared many times. V gene TRBV11-2 combines with J gene TRBJ2-7; TRBD1 aligns across 8 bases. The CDR3 totals 16 residues. CDR1 and CDR2 from the germline V gene are SGHAT and FQNNGV. Germline trimming cut 0 bases from V and 3 bases from J; bases unmatched to any gene: 7. The CDR3 loop reads CASSLDSGTGSYEQYF. In nucleotides, the CDR3 is TGTGCCAGCAGCTTAGATTCAGGGACAGGTAGCTACGAGCAGTACTTC.

The V call is TRBV6-2 or TRBV6-3, the J call TRBJ1-5; D is undetermined. The germline V gene has CDR1 MNHEY and CDR2 SVGEGT. The CDR3 length is 16 residues. V gave up 2 bases and J gave up 0 bases, with 11 bases separating them. For the CDR3, the DNA is TGTGCCAGCAGTTACAGTCGGGATAATAGCAATCAGCCCCAGCATTTT. Translating it yields CASSYSRDNSNQPQHF.

With respect to this clonotype: Germline and junction disagree at one end, which may indicate a read error. This rearrangement joins TRBV10-3 to TRBJ1-5; TRBD1 aligns across 9 bases. This CDR3 has 16 amino acids. Germline lookup yields CDR1 ENHRY and CDR2 SYGVKD. The CDR3 protein is CASSYAQGAGNQPQHF. The DNA for the CDR3 is TGTGCCAGCAGTTACGCACAGGGGGCTGGTAATCAGCCCCAGCATTTT.

The CDR3 loop reads CASSLSTTNYGYTF. CDR3 DNA sequence: TGTGCCAGCAGCTTGTCTACTACTAACTATGGCTACACCTTC. The J gene is TRBJ1-2, the V gene TRBV5-6; no clear D. Germline loops: CDR1 SGHDT, CDR2 YYEEEE. Trimming took 1 base from V and 0 from J, leaving 7 bases between them. The CDR3 is 14 residues long.

Of note for this clonotype: This may come from a read error, since a much larger clone is one base off. The V gene is TRBV10-3, the J gene TRBJ1-5; D call uncertain. The V end was cut by 10 bases, the J end by 9 bases, with 13 bases between. In germline, CDR1 is ENHRY, CDR2 SYGVKD. The CDR3 has 11 residues. Written as DNA, the CDR3 is TGTGCCACTGGAAGGGAACGGCCCCAGCATTTT. Its protein is CATGRERPQHF.

The count of this clonotype is one. The chain is built from TRBV15 and TRBJ1-5; no firm D call. Germline lookup yields CDR1 LNHNV and CDR2 YYDKDF (reference sequence). The CDR3 has 16 residues. Trimming took 0 bases from V and 0 from J, leaving 9 bases between them. The CDR3 protein is CATSRDRPISNQPQHF. Written as DNA, the CDR3 is TGTGCCACCAGCAGAGACCGGCCGATTAGCAATCAGCCCCAGCATTTT.

In nucleotides, the CDR3 is TGCAGTGCGCTAAGGGGGGTCGATCAGTACTTC. Its protein is CSALRGVDQYF. V usage is TRBV20-1 and J usage is TRBJ2-7, with D perhaps matching TRBD1 or TRBD2 (6 bases each). The CDR3 is 11 residues long. Trimming pared 6 bases from V and 10 bases from J, leaving 16 bases between. Germline V gene lookup returns CDR1 DFQATT and CDR2 SNEGSKA (reference sequence).

This clonotype was observed many times. The rearrangement uses TRBV7-9 and TRBJ1-1; 7 nucleotides match TRBD1. CDR3 length: 15 amino acids. Germline V gene data show CDR1 as SEHNR and CDR2 as FQNEAQ (reference sequence). V shed 5 bases, J shed 1 base, and the junction held 7 bases outside the gene matches. CDR3: CASSPNRGQNTEAFF. The CDR3 nucleotides are TGTGCCAGCAGCCCCAACAGGGGACAGAACACTGAAGCTTTCTTT.

Many counts were recorded for this clonotype. This chain uses TRBV20-1 with TRBJ1-1, with D uncertain. The CDR3 is 14 amino acids. Trimming pared 2 bases from V and 2 bases from J, leaving 12 bases between. Per germline, CDR1 DFQATT and CDR2 SNEGSKA (reference sequence). The CDR3 reads CSARSNELNTEAFF. CDR3 bases: TGCAGTGCTAGATCTAATGAGCTAAACACTGAAGCTTTCTTT.